This TCR beta chain was captured by sequencing in a study of T cell clones after liver transplantation. Overall study context: Immunosuppression withdrawal was tried within 2 years after liver transplantation in this trial. Post-transplant blood was tracked for graft-donor-reactive T cell clones identified in a pre-transplant mixed lymphocyte reaction. Whole-study results and caveats: Low donor cell numbers restricted donor-reactive repertoire measurement in two subjects. Post-transplant, graft-donor-reactive CD4 TCRbeta sequences in blood dropped significantly in most of the 8 subjects.

Losses at the gene ends were 4 bases for V and 12 bases for J; bases not matched to a gene: 8. This CDR3 has 12 amino acids. Germline CDR1 reads MNHEY; CDR2 reads SMNVEV (reference sequence). Produced via immunoSEQ multiplex PCR; TCRdb's table is partial and in-frame only. Altogether some 7,900 clones are present, 80% being singletons, with the ten largest covering around 41%. This clone was counted a few times. Its matching antigen is unknown. The sequence was obtained from a human donor who received a liver transplant. The material sequenced was CD8+ T cells from blood, taken before liver transplant. This chain connects TRBV27 to TRBJ2-5; 7 nucleotides agree with TRBD1. Here the CDR3 reads CASSSPRTGEYF. CDR3 nucleotide sequence: TGTGCCAGCAGTTCCCCGAGGACAGGCGAGTACTTC.